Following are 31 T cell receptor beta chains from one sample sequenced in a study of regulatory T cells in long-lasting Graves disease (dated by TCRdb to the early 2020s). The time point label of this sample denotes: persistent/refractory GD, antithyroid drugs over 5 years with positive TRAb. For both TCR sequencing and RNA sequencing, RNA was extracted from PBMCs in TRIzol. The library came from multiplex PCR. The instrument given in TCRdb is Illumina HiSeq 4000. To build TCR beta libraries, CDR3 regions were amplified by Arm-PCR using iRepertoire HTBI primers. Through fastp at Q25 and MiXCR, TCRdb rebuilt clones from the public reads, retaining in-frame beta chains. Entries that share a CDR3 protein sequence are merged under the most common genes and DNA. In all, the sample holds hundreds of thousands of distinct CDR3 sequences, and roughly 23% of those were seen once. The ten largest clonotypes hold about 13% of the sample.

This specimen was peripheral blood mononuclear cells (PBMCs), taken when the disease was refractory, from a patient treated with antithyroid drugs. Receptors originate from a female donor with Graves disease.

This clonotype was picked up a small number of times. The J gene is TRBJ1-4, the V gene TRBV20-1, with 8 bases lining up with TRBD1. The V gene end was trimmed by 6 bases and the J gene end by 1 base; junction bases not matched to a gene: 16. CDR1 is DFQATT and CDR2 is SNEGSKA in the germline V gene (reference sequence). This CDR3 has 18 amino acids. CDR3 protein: CSAKKPGQATGTNEKLFF. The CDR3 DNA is TGCAGTGCAAAGAAACCGGGACAGGCCACGGGAACTAATGAAAAACTGTTTTTT.

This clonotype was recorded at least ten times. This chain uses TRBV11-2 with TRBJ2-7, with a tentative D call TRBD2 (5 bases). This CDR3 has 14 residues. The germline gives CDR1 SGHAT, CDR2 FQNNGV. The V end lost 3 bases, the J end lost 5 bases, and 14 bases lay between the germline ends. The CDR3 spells CASSLFPDGDEQYF. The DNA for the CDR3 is TGTGCCAGCAGCTTGTTTCCGGACGGGGACGAGCAGTACTTC.

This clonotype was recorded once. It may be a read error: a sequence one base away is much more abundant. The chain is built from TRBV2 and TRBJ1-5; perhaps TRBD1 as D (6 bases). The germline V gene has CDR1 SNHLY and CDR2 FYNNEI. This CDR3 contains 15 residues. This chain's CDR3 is CVSRATGIAGQPQHF. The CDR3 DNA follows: TGTGTCAGCAGGGCCACAGGGATCGCCGGACAGCCCCAGCATTTT. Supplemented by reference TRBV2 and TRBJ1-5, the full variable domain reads EPEVTQTPSHQVTQMGQEVILRCVPISNHLYFYWYRQILGQKVEFLVSFYNNEISEKSEIFDDQFSVERPDGSNFTLKIRSTKLEDSAMYFCVSRATGIAGQPQHFGDGTRLSIL.

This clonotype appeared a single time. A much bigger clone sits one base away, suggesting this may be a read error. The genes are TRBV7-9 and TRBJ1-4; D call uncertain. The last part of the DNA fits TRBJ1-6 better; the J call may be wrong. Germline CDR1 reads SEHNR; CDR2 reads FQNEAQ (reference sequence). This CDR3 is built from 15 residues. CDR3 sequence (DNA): TGTGCCAGCAGCTTAATGGCGCCTGAAGATTCACCCCTCCACTTT. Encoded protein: CASSLMAPEDSPLHF.

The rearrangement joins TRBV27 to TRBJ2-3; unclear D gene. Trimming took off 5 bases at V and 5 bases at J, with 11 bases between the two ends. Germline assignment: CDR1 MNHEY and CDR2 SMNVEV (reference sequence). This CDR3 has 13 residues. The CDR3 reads CASSRQSRDTQYF. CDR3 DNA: TGTGCCAGCAGTCGGCAATCCCGAGATACGCAGTATTTT.

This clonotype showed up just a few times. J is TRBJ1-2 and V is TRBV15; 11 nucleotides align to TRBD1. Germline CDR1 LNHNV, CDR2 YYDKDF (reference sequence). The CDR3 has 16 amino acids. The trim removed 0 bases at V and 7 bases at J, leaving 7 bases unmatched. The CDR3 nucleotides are TGTGCCACCAGCAGAGATCGCGGACAGGGGGCCGGTGGCTACACCTTC. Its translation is CATSRDRGQGAGGYTF.

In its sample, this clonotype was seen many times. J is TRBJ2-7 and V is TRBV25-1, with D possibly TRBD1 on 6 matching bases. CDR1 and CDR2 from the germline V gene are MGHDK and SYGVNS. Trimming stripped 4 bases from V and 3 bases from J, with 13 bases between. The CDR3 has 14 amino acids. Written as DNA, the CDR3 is TGTGCCAGCAGTGGGACCGGCAGGGGCTACGAGCAGTACTTC. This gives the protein CASSGTGRGYEQYF.

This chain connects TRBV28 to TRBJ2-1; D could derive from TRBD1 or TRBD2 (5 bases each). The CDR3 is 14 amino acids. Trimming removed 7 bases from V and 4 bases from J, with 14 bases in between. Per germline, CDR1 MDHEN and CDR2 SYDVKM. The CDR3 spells CASTIGAWYNEQFF. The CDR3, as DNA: TGTGCCAGCACCATCGGGGCCTGGTACAATGAGCAGTTCTTC.

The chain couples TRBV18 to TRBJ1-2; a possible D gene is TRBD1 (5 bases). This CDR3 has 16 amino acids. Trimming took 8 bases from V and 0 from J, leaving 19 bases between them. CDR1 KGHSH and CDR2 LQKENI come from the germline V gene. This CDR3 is CASTSPLKGPNYGYTF. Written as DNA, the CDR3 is TGTGCCAGCACGTCCCCATTAAAGGGACCTAACTATGGCTACACCTTC.

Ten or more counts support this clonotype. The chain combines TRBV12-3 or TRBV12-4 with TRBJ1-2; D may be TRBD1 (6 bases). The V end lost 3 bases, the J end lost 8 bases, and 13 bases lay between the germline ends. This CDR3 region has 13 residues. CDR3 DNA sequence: TGTGCCAGCAGTTTGCCAAACAGGGACGGCTACACCTTC. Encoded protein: CASSLPNRDGYTF.

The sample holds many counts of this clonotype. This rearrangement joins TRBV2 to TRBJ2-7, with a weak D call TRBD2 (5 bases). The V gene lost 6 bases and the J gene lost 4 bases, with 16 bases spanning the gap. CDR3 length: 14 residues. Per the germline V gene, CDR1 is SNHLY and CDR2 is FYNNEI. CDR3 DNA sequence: TGTGCCAGCAGGCCGGGATTCCGCGGGTACGAGCAGTACTTC. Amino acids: CASRPGFRGYEQYF.

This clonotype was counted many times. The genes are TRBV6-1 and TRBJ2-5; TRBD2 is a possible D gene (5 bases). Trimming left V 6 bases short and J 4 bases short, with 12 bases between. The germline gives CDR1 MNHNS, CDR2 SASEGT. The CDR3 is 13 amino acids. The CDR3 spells CASSSDWGETQYF. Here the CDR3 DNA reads TGTGCCAGCAGCTCGGACTGGGGAGAGACCCAGTACTTC.

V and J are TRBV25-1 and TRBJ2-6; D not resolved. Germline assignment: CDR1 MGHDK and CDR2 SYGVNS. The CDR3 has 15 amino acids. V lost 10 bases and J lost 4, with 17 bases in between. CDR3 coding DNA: TGTGCCACCACCGCTCAGGCTGCGGGGGCCAACGTCCTGACTTTC. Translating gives CATTAQAAGANVLTF.

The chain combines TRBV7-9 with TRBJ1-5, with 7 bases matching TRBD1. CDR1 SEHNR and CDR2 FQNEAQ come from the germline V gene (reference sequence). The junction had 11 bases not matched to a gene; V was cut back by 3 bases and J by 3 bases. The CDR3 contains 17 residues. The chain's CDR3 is CASSFVQGDINNQPQHF. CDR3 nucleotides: TGTGCCAGCAGCTTCGTGCAGGGGGACATAAACAATCAGCCCCAGCATTTT.

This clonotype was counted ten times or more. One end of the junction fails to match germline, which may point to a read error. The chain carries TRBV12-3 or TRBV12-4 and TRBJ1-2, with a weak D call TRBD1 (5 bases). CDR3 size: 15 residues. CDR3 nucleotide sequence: TGTGCCAGCAGCTTAGCGGGACGGACTAACTATGGCTACACCTTC. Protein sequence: CASSLAGRTNYGYTF.

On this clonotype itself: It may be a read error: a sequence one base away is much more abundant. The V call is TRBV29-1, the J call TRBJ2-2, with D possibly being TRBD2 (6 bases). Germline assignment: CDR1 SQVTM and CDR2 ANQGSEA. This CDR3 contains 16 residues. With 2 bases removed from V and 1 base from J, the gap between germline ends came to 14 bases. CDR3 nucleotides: TGCAGCGTTGAATCCGGGGAGGCATGGAACACCGGGGAGCTGTTTTTT. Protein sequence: CSVESGEAWNTGELFF.

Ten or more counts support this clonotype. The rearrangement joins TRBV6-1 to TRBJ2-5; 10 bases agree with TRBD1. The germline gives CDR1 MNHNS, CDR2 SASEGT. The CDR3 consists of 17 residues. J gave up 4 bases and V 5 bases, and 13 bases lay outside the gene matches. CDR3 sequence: CASSPNRDRGYPETQYF. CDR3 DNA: TGTGCCAGCAGTCCCAACCGGGACAGGGGTTACCCAGAGACCCAGTACTTC.

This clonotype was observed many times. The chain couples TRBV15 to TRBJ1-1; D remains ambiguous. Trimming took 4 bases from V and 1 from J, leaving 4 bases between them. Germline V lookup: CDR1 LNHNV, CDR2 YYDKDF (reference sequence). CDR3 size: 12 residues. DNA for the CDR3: TGTGCCACCAGCACGGAGAACACTGAAGCTTTCTTT. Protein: CATSTENTEAFF.

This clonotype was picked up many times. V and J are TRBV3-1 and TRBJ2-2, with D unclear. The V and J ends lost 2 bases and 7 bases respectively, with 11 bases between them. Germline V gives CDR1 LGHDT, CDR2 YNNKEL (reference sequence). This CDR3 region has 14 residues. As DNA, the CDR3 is TGTGCCAGCAGCCAATTGACGAGTGGCGGGGAGCTGTTTTTT. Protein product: CASSQLTSGGELFF.

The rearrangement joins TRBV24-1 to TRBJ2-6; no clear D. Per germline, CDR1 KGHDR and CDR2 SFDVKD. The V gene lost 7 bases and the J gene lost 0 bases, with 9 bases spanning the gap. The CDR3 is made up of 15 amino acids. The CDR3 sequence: CATRSGSSGANVLTF. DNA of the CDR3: TGTGCCACCAGATCCGGAAGCTCTGGGGCCAACGTCCTGACTTTC.

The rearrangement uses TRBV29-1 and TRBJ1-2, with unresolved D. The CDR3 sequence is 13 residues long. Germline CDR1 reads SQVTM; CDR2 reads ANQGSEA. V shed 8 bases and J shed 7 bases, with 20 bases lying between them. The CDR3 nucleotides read TGCAGCACAAGCCCGATAAGGGCTCCTGGCTACACCTTC. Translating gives CSTSPIRAPGYTF.

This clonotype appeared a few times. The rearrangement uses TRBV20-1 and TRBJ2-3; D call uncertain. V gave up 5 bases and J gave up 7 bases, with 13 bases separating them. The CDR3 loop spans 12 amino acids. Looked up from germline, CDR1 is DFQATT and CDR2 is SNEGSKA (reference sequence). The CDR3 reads CSASSLGHTQYF. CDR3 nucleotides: TGCAGTGCTTCATCCCTCGGGCATACGCAGTATTTT.

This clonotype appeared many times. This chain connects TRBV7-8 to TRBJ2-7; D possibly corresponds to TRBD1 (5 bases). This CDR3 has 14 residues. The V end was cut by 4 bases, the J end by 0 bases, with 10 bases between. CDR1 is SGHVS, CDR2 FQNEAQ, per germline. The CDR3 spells CASSSGWPSYEQYF. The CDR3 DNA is TGTGCCAGCAGCTCAGGGTGGCCCTCCTACGAGCAGTACTTC.

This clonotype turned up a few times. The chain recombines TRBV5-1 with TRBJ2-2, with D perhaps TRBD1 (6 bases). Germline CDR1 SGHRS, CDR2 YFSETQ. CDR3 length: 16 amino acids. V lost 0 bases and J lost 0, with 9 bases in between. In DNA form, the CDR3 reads TGCGCCAGCAGCTTGGAATCAGGGGCGAACACCGGGGAGCTGTTTTTT. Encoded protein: CASSLESGANTGELFF. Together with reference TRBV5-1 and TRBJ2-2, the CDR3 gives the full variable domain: KAGVTQTPRYLIKTRGQQVTLSCSPISGHRSVSWYQQTPGQGLQFLFEYFSETQRNKGNFPGRFSGRQFSNSRSEMNVSTLELGDSALYLCASSLESGANTGELFFGEGSRLTVL.

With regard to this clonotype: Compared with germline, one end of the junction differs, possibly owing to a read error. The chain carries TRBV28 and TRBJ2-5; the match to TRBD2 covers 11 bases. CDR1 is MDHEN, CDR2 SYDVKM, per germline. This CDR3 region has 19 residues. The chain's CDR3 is CAGRPPGTAGLAVRETQYF. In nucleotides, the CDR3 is TGTGCCGGCAGGCCGCCGGGGACAGCGGGACTAGCGGTGCGAGAGACCCAGTACTTC.

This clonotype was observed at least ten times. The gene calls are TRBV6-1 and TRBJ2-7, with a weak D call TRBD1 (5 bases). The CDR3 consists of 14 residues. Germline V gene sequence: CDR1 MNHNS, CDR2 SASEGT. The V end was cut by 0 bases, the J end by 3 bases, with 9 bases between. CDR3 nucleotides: TGTGCCAGCAGTGAAGCCCCAAGGGGCTACGAGCAGTACTTC. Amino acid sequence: CASSEAPRGYEQYF.

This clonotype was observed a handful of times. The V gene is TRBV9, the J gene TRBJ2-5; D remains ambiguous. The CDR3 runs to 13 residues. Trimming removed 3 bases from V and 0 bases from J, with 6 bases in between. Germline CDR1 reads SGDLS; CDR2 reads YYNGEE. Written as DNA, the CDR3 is TGTGCCAGCAGCGGAAAGTACCAAGAGACCCAGTACTTC. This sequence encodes CASSGKYQETQYF.

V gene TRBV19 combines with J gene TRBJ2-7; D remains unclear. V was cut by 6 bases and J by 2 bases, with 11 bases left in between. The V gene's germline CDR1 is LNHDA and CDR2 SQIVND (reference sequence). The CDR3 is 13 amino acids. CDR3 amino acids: CASSPENTYEQYF. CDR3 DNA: TGTGCCAGTAGCCCCGAAAATACCTACGAGCAGTACTTC.

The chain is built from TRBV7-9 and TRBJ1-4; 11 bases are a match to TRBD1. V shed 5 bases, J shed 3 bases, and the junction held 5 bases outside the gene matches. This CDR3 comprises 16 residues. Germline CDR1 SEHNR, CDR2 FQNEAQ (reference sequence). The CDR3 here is CASSLGQGAANEKLFF. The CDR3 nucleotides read TGTGCCAGCAGCCTTGGACAGGGGGCGGCTAATGAAAAACTGTTTTTT.

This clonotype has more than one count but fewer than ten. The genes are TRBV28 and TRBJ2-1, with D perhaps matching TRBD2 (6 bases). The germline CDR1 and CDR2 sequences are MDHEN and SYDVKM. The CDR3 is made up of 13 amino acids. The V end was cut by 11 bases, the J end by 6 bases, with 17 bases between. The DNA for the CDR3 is TGTGCCTGGAGGGCTAGCGAAGGCAATGAGCAGTTCTTC. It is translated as CAWRASEGNEQFF.

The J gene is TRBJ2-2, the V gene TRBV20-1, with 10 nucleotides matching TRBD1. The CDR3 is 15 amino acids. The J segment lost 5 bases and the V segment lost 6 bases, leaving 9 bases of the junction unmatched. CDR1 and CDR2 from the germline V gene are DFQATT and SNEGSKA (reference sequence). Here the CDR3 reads CSAEDRGLTTGELFF. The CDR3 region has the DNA TGCAGTGCGGAAGACAGGGGGCTGACAACCGGGGAGCTGTTTTTT.